This paragraph reports one T cell receptor (beta chain). Antigen specificity is unknown. This record belongs to a study of tumor-infiltrating lymphocytes in localized non-small cell lung cancer. Overall study: Some samples were collected after neoadjuvant chemotherapy; smokers, never-smokers and several histologies were included. Resected tumor was paired with non-adjacent uninvolved lung from the same patient.

The protocol was immunoSEQ multiplex PCR, while the TCRdb copy is restricted to in-frame clones and leaves out a portion. This sample has more than 15,000 clones, with roughly 72% found just once. Notes on the study in general: Compared with uninvolved lung, tumors showed higher T cell infiltration by TCRbeta sequencing.

With V trimmed by 7 bases and J by 0 bases, 6 bases remained unmatched. Per germline, CDR1 MNHNS and CDR2 SASEGT. The CDR3 runs 14 residues. This sequence originates from a human donor with non-small cell lung cancer. Sequenced sample: lung tumor tissue. The chain couples TRBV6-1 to TRBJ2-7, with TRBD1 identical over 7 bases. The CDR3 sequence is CASTMDRRSYEQYF. Here the CDR3 DNA reads TGTGCCAGCACCATGGACAGGCGCTCCTACGAGCAGTACTTC.